This is a list of T cell receptor beta chains from one sample in a study of Ad26.COV2.S vaccination and SARS-CoV-2 variants. This table comes from immunoSEQ multiplex PCR, and its TCRdb copy is limited to in-frame clones, with some not included. The top ten clones hold about 1.5% of a sample with hundreds of thousands of clones, approximately 88% of them seen once. The sample consisted of peripheral blood, taken in a trial of Ad26.COV2.S vaccine versus placebo. Source of these receptors: a person between 18 and 59 years old who received the Ad26.COV2.S COVID-19 vaccine or a placebo. CDR3s include the opening cysteine and the closing phenylalanine or tryptophan. A D gene is named only where the DNA matches it firmly. Size values are once, few and many counts, or a class for expanded clones, and some rows have none.

J gene	D gene	V gene	CDR3 length	clone size	CDR3 DNA	CDR3 protein
TRBJ1-3	NA	TRBV5-5	14	NA	TGTGCCAGCAGCCGGGCAGGGTTTGGAAACACCATATATTTT	CASSRAGFGNTIYF
TRBJ2-7	TRBD2	TRBV7-9	15	NA	TGTGCCAGCAGCTTACCCATAGCGGGGGGGCACGAGCAGTACTTC	CASSLPIAGGHEQYF
TRBJ2-3	TRBD2	TRBV10-3	16	NA	TGTGCCATCAGTGGGAGCGGGGGGTTCTACACAGATACGCAGTATTTT	CAISGSGGFYTDTQYF
TRBJ2-2	NA	TRBV6-5	15	NA	TGTGCCAGCAGTTACTCGTTAACAAACACCGGGGAGCTGTTTTTT	CASSYSLTNTGELFF
TRBJ1-2	TRBD1	TRBV19	16	NA	TGTGCCAGTAGTATGGGGACAGTCTTTTCTAACTATGGCTACACCTTC	CASSMGTVFSNYGYTF
TRBJ2-5	TRBD1	TRBV5-4	13	NA	TGTGCCAGCAGTCAGACAGGGGACGAGACCCAGTACTTC	CASSQTGDETQYF
TRBJ1-6	TRBD1	TRBV24-1	14	NA	TGTGCCACCAGTCCAGGGACAGGGGATTCACCCCTCCACTTT	CATSPGTGDSPLHF
TRBJ2-7	NA	TRBV7-3	14	once	TGTGCCAGCCCGGCGACGGGCTCCACCTACGAGCAGTACTTC	CASPATGSTYEQYF
TRBJ1-1	TRBD1	TRBV19	14	NA	TGTGCCAGTAGTATAGACGGGACAGCCACTGAAGCTTTCTTT	CASSIDGTATEAFF
TRBJ2-2	NA	TRBV9	14	NA	TGTGCCAGCAGCGTAGTCCAGGGTACCGGGGAGCTGTTTTTT	CASSVVQGTGELFF
TRBJ2-1	NA	TRBV7-9	13	NA	TGTGCCAGCAGCTTAGACCGCGTCGGCTCTGGCTTCTTC	CASSLDRVGSGFF
TRBJ2-7	NA	TRBV30	12	NA	TGTGCCTGGAGACCCTACACGGAGGAGCAGTACTTC	CAWRPYTEEQYF
TRBJ1-1	TRBD1	TRBV10-3	13	once	TGTGCCATCAGTGGGGACAGCCGCACTGAAGCTTTCTTT	CAISGDSRTEAFF
TRBJ2-7	TRBD1	TRBV6-5	14	NA	TGTGCCAGCAGTTACTTAGGACAGGGTGGCGAGCAGTACTTC	CASSYLGQGGEQYF
TRBJ2-2	NA	TRBV1	13	NA	TGCACGCCGGGGGACCGGTACACCGGGGAGCTGTTTTTT	CTPGDRYTGELFF
TRBJ1-3	NA	TRBV27	15	NA	TGTGCCAGCCGTAGGGGCACAGGGTTCGGAAACACCATATATTTT	CASRRGTGFGNTIYF
TRBJ1-2	NA	TRBV2	11	NA	TGTGCCAGCAGTACAGTTGATGGCTACACCTTC	CASSTVDGYTF
TRBJ1-1	NA	TRBV4-1	12	few	TGCGCCAGCAGCCAACGAAACACTGAAGCTTTCTTT	CASSQRNTEAFF
TRBJ1-5	TRBD1	TRBV30	14	NA	TGTGCCTGGAGTCGGACAGGGGCTAATCAGCCCCAGCATTTT	CAWSRTGANQPQHF
TRBJ2-2	TRBD1	TRBV7-2	16	NA	TGTGCCAGCAGCTTAGGAAGACAGGGAAACACATGGGAGCTGTTTTTT	CASSLGRQGNTWELFF
TRBJ1-5	NA	TRBV7-2	15	NA	TGTGCCAGCAGCTTTGAGGACATGAGCAATCAGCCCCAGCATTTT	CASSFEDMSNQPQHF
TRBJ2-5	NA	TRBV6-5	14	NA	TGTGCCAGCAGTACCAATCCGGGGAAAGAGACCCAGTACTTC	CASSTNPGKETQYF
TRBJ1-1	NA	TRBV4-2	16	NA	TGTGCCAGCAGCCAAGGGGGCGGACAGACGAACACTGAAGCTTTCTTT	CASSQGGGQTNTEAFF
TRBJ2-7	NA	TRBV30	14	few	TGTGCCTGGAGTGTAGGTGCGGGGCGGTACGAGCAGTACTTC	CAWSVGAGRYEQYF
TRBJ1-1	NA	TRBV20-1	17	NA	TGCAGTGCTAGTCTTCTACGGCCCGCCGGTTTGAACACTGAAGCTTTCTTT	CSASLLRPAGLNTEAFF
TRBJ2-1	TRBD1	TRBV18	17	NA	TGTGCCAGCTCACCACCGGGTACAGGGGGCTCCTACAATGAGCAGTTCTTC	CASSPPGTGGSYNEQFF
TRBJ2-1	NA	TRBV7-9	14	NA	TGTGCCAGCAGCCCGGAGGAGGGTCTAAATGAGCAGTTCTTC	CASSPEEGLNEQFF
TRBJ2-7	NA	TRBV12-2	16	NA	TGTGCAAGTCGCACAACGGGACGCCTGAGGTCCTACGAGCAGTACTTC	CASRTTGRLRSYEQYF
TRBJ2-7	NA	TRBV5-6	13	NA	TGTGCCAGCAGCACCGGGACTCCCTACGAGCAGTACTTC	CASSTGTPYEQYF
TRBJ2-1	NA	TRBV4-2	12	NA	TGTGCCAGCAGCCAAGAAGGGAGTGAGCAGTTCTTC	CASSQEGSEQFF
TRBJ2-1	NA	TRBV6-5	15	NA	TGTGCCAGCAGTTACTCTTCAGCCTCCTACAATGAGCAGTTCTTC	CASSYSSASYNEQFF
TRBJ1-5	NA	TRBV19	17	NA	TGTGCCAGTAGTATTGGGTCAGGGAGCAATAGCAATCAGCCCCAGCATTTT	CASSIGSGSNSNQPQHF
TRBJ1-2	NA	TRBV19	16	NA	TGTGCCAGTACTGGTTCCTCTCGTACTAGCCGCTATGGCTACACCTTC	CASTGSSRTSRYGYTF
TRBJ2-7	TRBD1	TRBV5-4	15	NA	TGTGCCAGCAGCTTGGGGACAGGGACCCCCTACGAGCAGTACTTC	CASSLGTGTPYEQYF
TRBJ1-1	NA	TRBV2	14	NA	TGTGCCAGCAGTGTGAGAGGGGGAGGAACTGAAGCTTTCTTT	CASSVRGGGTEAFF
TRBJ2-6	TRBD1	TRBV2	18	NA	TGTGCCAGCAGTGAACAGGGGGCGCCGTATAGTGGGGCCAACGTCCTGACTTTC	CASSEQGAPYSGANVLTF
TRBJ2-1	NA	TRBV5-1	13	once	TGCGCCAGCAGCTTGAATAGCTACAATGAGCAGTTCTTC	CASSLNSYNEQFF
TRBJ2-1	NA	TRBV6-5	15	NA	TGTGCCAGCAGTTACACTGGGGTGTGGTACAATGAGCAGTTCTTC	CASSYTGVWYNEQFF
TRBJ2-3	TRBD1	TRBV29-1	14	NA	TGCAGCGTTGAAGGGGGACAGTTCACAGATACGCAGTATTTT	CSVEGGQFTDTQYF
TRBJ1-6	NA	TRBV6-5	14	few	TGTGCCAGCCGCCCTGCGGGCCTTAATTCACCCCTCCACTTT	CASRPAGLNSPLHF
TRBJ2-1	NA	TRBV7-2	13	NA	TGTGCCAGCAGCCGGGACTCTTACAATGAGCAGTTCTTC	CASSRDSYNEQFF
TRBJ2-7	TRBD2	TRBV7-6	14	NA	TGTGCCAGCAGCTCTAGCGGGCCCACCTACGAGCAGTACTTC	CASSSSGPTYEQYF
TRBJ2-7	NA	TRBV4-1	14	NA	TGCGCCAGCAGCCAAGATTTTGGGGCCAACGAGCAGTACTTC	CASSQDFGANEQYF
TRBJ2-5	NA	TRBV6-2/TRBV6-3	14	NA	TGTGCCAGCAGCCCGGGTCTGCCCCAAGAGACCCAGTACTTC	CASSPGLPQETQYF
TRBJ2-3	NA	TRBV15	13	NA	TGTGCCACCAGCATACTCCTCACAGATACGCAGTATTTT	CATSILLTDTQYF
TRBJ1-1	NA	TRBV5-1	14	NA	TGCGCCAGCAGCTTGGTCCCCCGGGACACTGAAGCTTTCTTT	CASSLVPRDTEAFF
TRBJ2-7	NA	TRBV5-1	14	NA	TGCGCCAGCAGCCCGGGGGACATACGCTACGAGCAGTACTTC	CASSPGDIRYEQYF
TRBJ2-7	NA	TRBV6-5	15	NA	TGTGCCAGCAGTAGTTTCAGGGCGTCGGGCTACGAGCAGTACTTC	CASSSFRASGYEQYF
TRBJ2-7	TRBD2	TRBV7-2	15	NA	TGTGCCAGCAGCTTAGAAGCGGGAGGGCCTTGGGAGCAGTACTTC	CASSLEAGGPWEQYF
TRBJ1-2	NA	TRBV6-5	13	NA	TGTGCCAGCAGTTACTCTGGGAAGGCTGGCTACACCTTC	CASSYSGKAGYTF
TRBJ1-5	NA	TRBV7-9	14	NA	TGTGCCAGCAGCTCGGGACTCACCAATCAGCCCCAGCATTTT	CASSSGLTNQPQHF
TRBJ2-2	NA	TRBV27	15	NA	TGTGCCAGCACCCGGGACTCCCCGAACACCGGGGAGCTGTTTTTT	CASTRDSPNTGELFF
TRBJ1-6	NA	TRBV6-1	18	few	TGTGCCAGCAGTGAAGCTGTGGACGGCAGCACCTATAATTCACCCCTCCACTTT	CASSEAVDGSTYNSPLHF
TRBJ2-1	TRBD1	TRBV6-5	15	NA	TGTGCCAGCACCCCCGACAGGGAGCTGTACAATGAGCAGTTCTTC	CASTPDRELYNEQFF
TRBJ2-7	TRBD2	TRBV9	15	NA	TGTGCCAGCAGCGTCGGACTAGCGGGAGACTACGAGCAGTACTTC	CASSVGLAGDYEQYF
TRBJ1-2	TRBD1	TRBV25-1	14	NA	TGTGCCAGCAGTACCCGGACAGGGGGCAATGGCTACACCTTC	CASSTRTGGNGYTF
TRBJ1-1	TRBD1	TRBV6-6	16	once	TGTGCCAGCAGTCCCTCTGGAACAGGGGCGAACACTGAAGCTTTCTTT	CASSPSGTGANTEAFF
TRBJ1-4	NA	TRBV19	13	NA	TGTGCCAGTAGTGGGGCGCCGGGTGAAAAACTGTTTTTT	CASSGAPGEKLFF
TRBJ2-3	TRBD2	TRBV6-2/TRBV6-3	16	NA	TGTGCCAGCAGTAGACTAGCGGGAGGGCCAGGGAGTACGCAGTATTTT	CASSRLAGGPGSTQYF
TRBJ1-3	NA	TRBV3-1/TRBV3-2	14	NA	TGTGCCAGCAGCCAAGGATCAGCTGGAAACACCATATATTTT	CASSQGSAGNTIYF